This TCR beta chain was found in a study of cytomegalovirus exposure and HLA in healthy donors. V shed 5 bases and J 10 bases; nucleotides not matched to a gene: 10. Germline CDR1 reads SGHTA; CDR2 reads FQGTGA. The CDR3 has 16 amino acids. This PCR relied on a set of 60 Vbeta primers and 13 Jbeta primers. Data came from immunoSEQ multiplex PCR; TCRdb stores just in-frame clones and leaves some out. The table includes 120,000 or so clones, about 80% detected once. The sample consisted of PBMCs. This TCR was sampled from a man younger than 45 in good health and CMV-seropositive. The chain recombines TRBV7-3 with TRBJ2-1; 14 positions match TRBD2. CDR3 DNA sequence: TGTGCCAGCAGCCCAAGTGGACTAGCGGGAGGAAGAGAGCAGTTCTTC. This codes for CASSPSGLAGGREQFF. Drawing the rest from reference TRBV7-3 and TRBJ2-1, the complete variable domain is GAGVSQTPSNKVTEKGKYVELRCDPISGHTALYWYRQSLGQGPEFLIYFQGTGAADDSGLPNDRFFAVRPEGSVSTLKIQRTERGDSAVYLCASSPSGLAGGREQFFGPGTRLTVL.